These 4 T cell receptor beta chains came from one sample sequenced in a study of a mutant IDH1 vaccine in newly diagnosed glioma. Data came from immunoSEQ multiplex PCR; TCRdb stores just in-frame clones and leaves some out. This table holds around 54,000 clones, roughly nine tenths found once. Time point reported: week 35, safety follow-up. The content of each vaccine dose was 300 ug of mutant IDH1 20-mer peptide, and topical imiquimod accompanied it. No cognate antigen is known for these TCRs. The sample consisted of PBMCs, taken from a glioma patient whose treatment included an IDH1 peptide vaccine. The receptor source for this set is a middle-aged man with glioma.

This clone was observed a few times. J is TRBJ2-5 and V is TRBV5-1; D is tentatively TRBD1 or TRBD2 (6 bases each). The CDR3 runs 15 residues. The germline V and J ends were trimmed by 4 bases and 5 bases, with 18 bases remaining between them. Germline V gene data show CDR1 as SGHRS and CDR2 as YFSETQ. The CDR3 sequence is CASSPGWGAQETQYF. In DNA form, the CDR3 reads TGCGCCAGCAGCCCGGGCTGGGGGGCGCAGGAGACCCAGTACTTC.

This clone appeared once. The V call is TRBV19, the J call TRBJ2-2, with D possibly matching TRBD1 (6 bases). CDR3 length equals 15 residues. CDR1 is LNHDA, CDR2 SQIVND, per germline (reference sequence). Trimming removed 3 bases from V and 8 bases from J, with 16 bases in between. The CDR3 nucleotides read TGTGCCAGTAGTATCAGTGGGGGCCAGAATGGGGAGCTGTTTTTT. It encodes CASSISGGQNGELFF.

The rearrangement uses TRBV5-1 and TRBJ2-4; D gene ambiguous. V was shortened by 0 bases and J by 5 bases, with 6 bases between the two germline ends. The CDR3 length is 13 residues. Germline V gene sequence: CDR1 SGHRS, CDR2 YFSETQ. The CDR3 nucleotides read TGCGCCAGCAGCTTGGGGAGCGAAAACATTCAGTACTTC. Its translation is CASSLGSENIQYF. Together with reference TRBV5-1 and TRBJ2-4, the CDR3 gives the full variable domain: KAGVTQTPRYLIKTRGQQVTLSCSPISGHRSVSWYQQTPGQGLQFLFEYFSETQRNKGNFPGRFSGRQFSNSRSEMNVSTLELGDSALYLCASSLGSENIQYFGAGTRLSVL.

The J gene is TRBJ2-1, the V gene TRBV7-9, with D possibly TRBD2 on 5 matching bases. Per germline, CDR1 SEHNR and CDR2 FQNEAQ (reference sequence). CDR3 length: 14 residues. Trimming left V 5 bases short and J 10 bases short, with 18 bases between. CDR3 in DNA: TGTGCCAGCAGCCCTCCCTTGTCCCGGGGAGAGCAGTTCTTC. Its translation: CASSPPLSRGEQFF. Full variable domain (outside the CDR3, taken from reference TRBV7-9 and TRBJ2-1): DTGVSQNPRHKITKRGQNVTFRCDPISEHNRLYWYRQTLGQGPEFLTYFQNEAQLEKSRLLSDRFSAERPKGSFSTLEIQRTEQGDSAMYLCASSPPLSRGEQFFGPGTRLTVL.